This entry concerns a single T cell receptor (beta chain). Antigen: not known. This sample is drawn from a study of T-cell reconstitution after alpha-beta-depleted transplantation in children. General study findings and limits: After transplant, at about two months, alpha-beta T cells were reportedly derived from several hundred expanded graft clones. TCRbeta diversity was high at day 60 in some patients (a result of surviving recipient T cells and thymic progenitors). The main origin of T-cell counts and diversity one year after transplant was newly produced T cells.

The authors prepared the TCRbeta library with unique molecular identifiers. From the PCR reads, TCRdb called clonotypes with MiXCR, one entry per CDR3 protein. The table has under 250,000 distinct CDR3 sequences, 5.5% to 7% seen once. The CDR3 loop spans 14 amino acids. V was trimmed by 2 bases and J by 4 bases, leaving 8 bases between them. Germline V gene data show CDR1 as LGHDT and CDR2 as YNNKEL (reference sequence). V is TRBV3-1 and J is TRBJ2-2; D remains unclear. The clonotype comes from a boy between 2 and 10 years old with acute lymphoblastic leukemia, due to receive a stem cell transplant. The sequencing used PBMCs, collected before TCRalphabeta/CD19-depleted stem cell transplant. The CDR3 is CASSQKGFTGELFF. The CDR3 nucleotides read TGTGCCAGCAGCCAAAAAGGCTTCACCGGGGAGCTGTTTTTT. Filled out from reference TRBV3-1 and TRBJ2-2, the complete variable domain reads DTAVSQTPKYLVTQMGNDKSIKCEQNLGHDTMYWYKQDSKKFLKIMFSYNNKELIINETVPNRFSPKSPDKAHLNLHINSLELGDSAVYFCASSQKGFTGELFFGEGSRLTVL.